Listed below are T cell receptor beta chains from one sample, sequenced in a study of shared T cell receptors in the human thymus. The protocol was immunoSEQ multiplex PCR, while the TCRdb copy is restricted to in-frame clones and leaves out a portion. The table has around 730,000 clones, 80% to 90% seen once. This sample also belongs to another study, concerning human thymus T cells.

Sample: thymocytes. The receptors shown here come from a girl under three years old with a congenital heart defect. Each CDR3 is given with its conserved first and last residue. Each record gives: V gene, CDR3 length, D gene, clone size, J gene, CDR3 protein, CDR3 DNA. The D gene is left open where the match is weak. Expanded clones are given a class, and other clones once, few, many or no size at all.

V gene: TRBV2; CDR3 length: 15; D gene: TRBD2; clone size: NA; J gene: TRBJ2-1; CDR3 protein: CASSDELAGGYEQFF; CDR3 DNA: TGTGCCAGCAGTGATGAACTAGCGGGGGGTTATGAGCAGTTCTTC
V gene: TRBV23-1; CDR3 length: 21; D gene: NA; clone size: once; J gene: TRBJ2-7; CDR3 protein: CASSPSSGSGPKPGGAGEQYF; CDR3 DNA: TGCGCCAGCAGTCCCAGTAGTGGCAGCGGACCGAAACCTGGGGGTGCGGGAGAGCAGTACTTC
V gene: TRBV5-1; CDR3 length: 18; D gene: TRBD2; clone size: NA; J gene: TRBJ2-2; CDR3 protein: CASSLGLAGGLDTGELFF; CDR3 DNA: TGCGCCAGCAGCTTGGGTCTAGCGGGGGGGCTCGACACCGGGGAGCTGTTTTTT
V gene: TRBV28; CDR3 length: 16; D gene: NA; clone size: NA; J gene: TRBJ2-2; CDR3 protein: CASSFGGGPDPGELFF; CDR3 DNA: TGTGCCAGCAGTTTTGGGGGGGGGCCGGACCCCGGGGAGCTGTTTTTT
V gene: TRBV5-1; CDR3 length: 16; D gene: TRBD1; clone size: NA; J gene: TRBJ1-2; CDR3 protein: CASTDGTGPYGYGYTF; CDR3 DNA: TGCGCCAGCACGGACGGGACAGGACCTTATGGGTATGGCTACACCTTC
V gene: TRBV9; CDR3 length: 16; D gene: NA; clone size: NA; J gene: TRBJ2-1; CDR3 protein: CASSVDTSYGYNEQFF; CDR3 DNA: TGTGCCAGCAGCGTAGATACTAGCTATGGTTACAATGAGCAGTTCTTC
V gene: TRBV12-5; CDR3 length: 16; D gene: TRBD1; clone size: NA; J gene: TRBJ2-3; CDR3 protein: CASDPGGTGSTDTQYF; CDR3 DNA: TGTGCTAGTGACCCCGGAGGGACAGGGAGCACAGATACGCAGTATTTT
V gene: TRBV28; CDR3 length: 16; D gene: NA; clone size: NA; J gene: TRBJ1-1; CDR3 protein: CASTILKEGMNTEAFF; CDR3 DNA: TGTGCCAGCACTATTTTGAAGGAGGGTATGAACACTGAAGCTTTCTTT
V gene: TRBV7-4; CDR3 length: 16; D gene: TRBD1; clone size: NA; J gene: TRBJ1-2; CDR3 protein: CASSYRTGEKRDGYTF; CDR3 DNA: TGTGCCAGCAGCTACAGGACAGGAGAGAAAAGAGATGGCTACACCTTC
V gene: TRBV7-9; CDR3 length: 19; D gene: TRBD1; clone size: NA; J gene: TRBJ2-7; CDR3 protein: CASSLERETGPRTIYEQYF; CDR3 DNA: TGTGCCAGCAGCTTAGAGAGGGAGACAGGGCCGAGAACAATCTACGAGCAGTACTTC
V gene: TRBV4-1; CDR3 length: 16; D gene: NA; clone size: NA; J gene: TRBJ1-2; CDR3 protein: CASSQGTRARVYGYTF; CDR3 DNA: TGCGCCAGCAGCCAAGGAACCAGGGCTCGAGTCTATGGCTACACCTTC
V gene: TRBV5-4; CDR3 length: 19; D gene: TRBD1; clone size: NA; J gene: TRBJ2-2; CDR3 protein: CASSLKPRQGAPSTGELFF; CDR3 DNA: TGTGCCAGCAGCTTGAAACCCAGACAGGGGGCGCCTAGTACCGGGGAGCTGTTTTTT
V gene: TRBV5-1; CDR3 length: 17; D gene: NA; clone size: NA; J gene: TRBJ2-2; CDR3 protein: CASSLVWGPIFDGELFF; CDR3 DNA: TGCGCCAGCAGCTTGGTTTGGGGCCCAATATTTGACGGGGAGCTGTTTTTT
V gene: TRBV13; CDR3 length: 18; D gene: TRBD2; clone size: NA; J gene: TRBJ2-3; CDR3 protein: CASSLGPRGGLPTDTQYF; CDR3 DNA: TGTGCCAGCAGCTTAGGCCCCCGGGGGGGACTACCCACAGATACGCAGTATTTT
V gene: TRBV28; CDR3 length: 16; D gene: TRBD2; clone size: once; J gene: TRBJ2-4; CDR3 protein: CASSLDSRSGANIQYF; CDR3 DNA: TGTGCCAGCAGTCTAGATTCGCGAAGCGGGGCTAACATTCAGTACTTC
V gene: TRBV5-1; CDR3 length: 17; D gene: NA; clone size: NA; J gene: TRBJ2-5; CDR3 protein: CASSQQGVGLRKETQYF; CDR3 DNA: TGCGCCAGCAGCCAACAGGGAGTGGGACTACGGAAAGAGACCCAGTACTTC
V gene: TRBV27; CDR3 length: 17; D gene: TRBD1; clone size: once; J gene: TRBJ1-1; CDR3 protein: CASSFARGRYGATEAFF; CDR3 DNA: TGTGCCAGCAGTTTCGCCAGGGGGAGGTACGGGGCCACTGAAGCTTTCTTT
V gene: TRBV6-1; CDR3 length: 15; D gene: NA; clone size: NA; J gene: TRBJ1-2; CDR3 protein: CASSEASGGVYGYTF; CDR3 DNA: TGTGCCAGCAGTGAAGCCTCGGGAGGGGTCTATGGCTACACCTTC
V gene: TRBV13; CDR3 length: 13; D gene: NA; clone size: NA; J gene: TRBJ2-2; CDR3 protein: CASSPLSAGELFF; CDR3 DNA: TGTGCCAGCAGCCCCCTCAGCGCCGGGGAGCTGTTTTTT
V gene: TRBV5-4; CDR3 length: 20; D gene: TRBD1; clone size: NA; J gene: TRBJ2-2; CDR3 protein: CASSLFGGYGTGYRTGELFF; CDR3 DNA: TGTGCCAGCAGCTTATTTGGTGGTTACGGGACAGGATATCGTACCGGGGAGCTGTTTTTT
V gene: TRBV6-5; CDR3 length: 15; D gene: TRBD2; clone size: NA; J gene: TRBJ2-3; CDR3 protein: CASRRSGGGTDTQYF; CDR3 DNA: TGTGCCAGCAGGAGAAGCGGGGGTGGCACAGATACGCAGTATTTT
V gene: TRBV23-1; CDR3 length: 21; D gene: NA; clone size: NA; J gene: TRBJ2-2; CDR3 protein: CASSHLQRPTGVGVSVGELFF; CDR3 DNA: TGCGCCAGCAGTCACCTCCAGAGGCCGACGGGGGTAGGAGTGTCTGTCGGGGAGCTGTTTTTT
V gene: TRBV5-4; CDR3 length: 16; D gene: NA; clone size: NA; J gene: TRBJ2-3; CDR3 protein: CASRAEREGGTDTQYF; CDR3 DNA: TGTGCCAGCAGGGCTGAAAGGGAAGGGGGCACAGATACGCAGTATTTT
V gene: TRBV11-2; CDR3 length: 15; D gene: NA; clone size: NA; J gene: TRBJ2-5; CDR3 protein: CASSLRFKLEETQYF; CDR3 DNA: TGTGCCAGCAGCTTACGTTTCAAGCTGGAAGAGACCCAGTACTTC
V gene: TRBV27; CDR3 length: 19; D gene: NA; clone size: NA; J gene: TRBJ1-4; CDR3 protein: CASSFLGGRRSSTNEKLFF; CDR3 DNA: TGTGCCAGCAGTTTCCTCGGAGGCCGGAGGTCATCAACTAATGAAAAACTGTTTTTT
V gene: TRBV27; CDR3 length: 17; D gene: NA; clone size: NA; J gene: TRBJ1-6; CDR3 protein: CASSLGFGEGMDSPLHF; CDR3 DNA: TGTGCCAGCAGTTTGGGCTTCGGGGAGGGCATGGATTCACCCCTCCACTTT
V gene: TRBV2; CDR3 length: 18; D gene: NA; clone size: NA; J gene: TRBJ2-1; CDR3 protein: CASVKAGSSRPPYNEQFF; CDR3 DNA: TGTGCCAGCGTCAAGGCCGGGTCCAGCCGACCGCCCTACAATGAGCAGTTCTTC
V gene: TRBV7-6; CDR3 length: 17; D gene: NA; clone size: NA; J gene: TRBJ1-6; CDR3 protein: CASSLGRVSSYNSPLHF; CDR3 DNA: TGTGCCAGCAGCTTAGGTCGGGTTAGCTCCTATAATTCACCCCTCCACTTT
V gene: TRBV7-6; CDR3 length: 17; D gene: NA; clone size: NA; J gene: TRBJ2-4; CDR3 protein: CASSFPPEPLAKNIQYF; CDR3 DNA: TGTGCCAGCAGCTTCCCCCCGGAGCCCCTAGCCAAAAACATTCAGTACTTC
V gene: TRBV28; CDR3 length: 11; D gene: NA; clone size: NA; J gene: TRBJ2-5; CDR3 protein: CASRDSGAQYF; CDR3 DNA: TGTGCCAGTAGGGATTCAGGGGCCCAGTACTTC
V gene: TRBV10-3; CDR3 length: 16; D gene: TRBD1; clone size: NA; J gene: TRBJ2-7; CDR3 protein: CAINDHRGDPPYEQYF; CDR3 DNA: TGTGCCATCAATGATCACAGGGGGGACCCACCCTACGAGCAGTACTTC
V gene: TRBV30; CDR3 length: 17; D gene: NA; clone size: NA; J gene: TRBJ2-3; CDR3 protein: CAWSVLPGKSSTDTQYF; CDR3 DNA: TGTGCCTGGAGTGTACTTCCAGGGAAGTCTAGCACAGATACGCAGTATTTT
V gene: TRBV9; CDR3 length: 14; D gene: TRBD1; clone size: NA; J gene: TRBJ1-5; CDR3 protein: CASSVTGYSQPQHF; CDR3 DNA: TGTGCCAGCAGCGTGACAGGGTATTCTCAGCCCCAGCATTTT
V gene: TRBV5-6; CDR3 length: 15; D gene: TRBD1; clone size: NA; J gene: TRBJ1-5; CDR3 protein: CASSFGRGYGQPQHF; CDR3 DNA: TGTGCCAGCAGCTTCGGCAGGGGGTACGGGCAGCCCCAGCATTTT
V gene: TRBV9; CDR3 length: 17; D gene: TRBD1; clone size: NA; J gene: TRBJ1-6; CDR3 protein: CASSVKMGQGEDSPLHF; CDR3 DNA: TGTGCCAGCAGCGTCAAGATGGGACAGGGTGAGGATTCACCCCTCCACTTT
V gene: TRBV28; CDR3 length: 15; D gene: TRBD2; clone size: NA; J gene: TRBJ2-7; CDR3 protein: CASSFSGSYADEQYF; CDR3 DNA: TGTGCCAGCAGTTTCAGCGGGAGCTACGCCGACGAGCAGTACTTC
V gene: TRBV4-2; CDR3 length: 16; D gene: TRBD1; clone size: NA; J gene: TRBJ2-1; CDR3 protein: CASSQDLGDSPNEQFF; CDR3 DNA: TGTGCCAGCAGCCAAGATCTCGGGGACAGTCCCAATGAGCAGTTCTTC
V gene: TRBV27; CDR3 length: 15; D gene: NA; clone size: NA; J gene: TRBJ1-5; CDR3 protein: CASSFAQGPNQPQHF; CDR3 DNA: TGTGCCAGCAGCTTTGCTCAGGGTCCCAATCAGCCCCAGCATTTT
V gene: TRBV19; CDR3 length: 14; D gene: TRBD1; clone size: NA; J gene: TRBJ1-6; CDR3 protein: CASRSLQGNSPLHF; CDR3 DNA: TGTGCCAGTAGAAGTTTACAGGGGAATTCACCCCTCCACTTT
V gene: TRBV18; CDR3 length: 13; D gene: TRBD1; clone size: once; J gene: TRBJ1-2; CDR3 protein: CASSGNRGYGYTF; CDR3 DNA: TGTGCCAGCTCCGGGAACAGGGGATATGGCTACACCTTC
V gene: TRBV25-1; CDR3 length: 13; D gene: NA; clone size: NA; J gene: TRBJ1-4; CDR3 protein: CASSPGRGEKLFF; CDR3 DNA: TGTGCCAGCAGTCCAGGGAGGGGTGAAAAACTGTTTTTT
V gene: TRBV6-1; CDR3 length: 14; D gene: NA; clone size: NA; J gene: TRBJ2-5; CDR3 protein: CASSVVLQGETQYF; CDR3 DNA: TGTGCCAGCAGTGTAGTACTTCAGGGAGAGACCCAGTACTTC
V gene: TRBV12-5; CDR3 length: 13; D gene: NA; clone size: NA; J gene: TRBJ1-2; CDR3 protein: CASGLVHHYGYTF; CDR3 DNA: TGTGCTAGTGGTTTGGTACACCACTATGGCTACACCTTC
V gene: TRBV7-3; CDR3 length: 14; D gene: NA; clone size: NA; J gene: TRBJ2-7; CDR3 protein: CASSPLGRKIEQYF; CDR3 DNA: TGTGCCAGCAGCCCCCTAGGCCGTAAGATTGAGCAGTACTTC
V gene: TRBV4-3; CDR3 length: 17; D gene: NA; clone size: once; J gene: TRBJ1-3; CDR3 protein: CASSQDRFPSSGNTIYF; CDR3 DNA: TGCGCCAGCAGCCAAGACAGGTTCCCAAGCTCTGGAAACACCATATATTTT
V gene: TRBV6-6; CDR3 length: 15; D gene: TRBD2; clone size: NA; J gene: TRBJ2-5; CDR3 protein: CASGQASGGSETQYF; CDR3 DNA: TGTGCCAGCGGCCAGGCTAGCGGGGGGTCTGAGACCCAGTACTTC
V gene: TRBV5-6; CDR3 length: 16; D gene: TRBD1; clone size: NA; J gene: TRBJ1-3; CDR3 protein: CASSGRTGRDGNTIYF; CDR3 DNA: TGTGCCAGCAGCGGTCGGACAGGGCGGGATGGAAACACCATATATTTT
V gene: TRBV28; CDR3 length: 13; D gene: NA; clone size: NA; J gene: TRBJ1-1; CDR3 protein: CASSLEGSTEAFF; CDR3 DNA: TGTGCCAGCAGTTTGGAGGGGAGCACTGAAGCTTTCTTT
V gene: TRBV28; CDR3 length: 18; D gene: NA; clone size: NA; J gene: TRBJ2-6; CDR3 protein: CASRRGRQGLSGANVLTF; CDR3 DNA: TGTGCCAGTAGGAGGGGTAGACAGGGCCTCTCTGGGGCCAACGTCCTGACTTTC
V gene: TRBV10-2; CDR3 length: 13; D gene: NA; clone size: NA; J gene: TRBJ2-4; CDR3 protein: CASSTQVQNIQYF; CDR3 DNA: TGCGCCAGCAGTACACAGGTCCAAAACATTCAGTACTTC
V gene: TRBV5-8; CDR3 length: 20; D gene: TRBD1; clone size: once; J gene: TRBJ1-3; CDR3 protein: CASSLGGDSKNSISGNTIYF; CDR3 DNA: TGTGCCAGCAGCCTAGGGGGCGACAGCAAAAATTCAATCTCTGGAAACACCATATATTTT
V gene: TRBV6-1; CDR3 length: 17; D gene: NA; clone size: NA; J gene: TRBJ2-3; CDR3 protein: CASSEGGRGSGTDTQYF; CDR3 DNA: TGTGCCAGCAGTGAAGGAGGCAGGGGATCCGGCACAGATACGCAGTATTTT
V gene: TRBV10-3; CDR3 length: 13; D gene: TRBD1; clone size: NA; J gene: TRBJ2-5; CDR3 protein: CASAGQGAETQYF; CDR3 DNA: TGTGCCAGCGCGGGACAGGGGGCAGAGACCCAGTACTTC
V gene: TRBV6-5; CDR3 length: 12; D gene: NA; clone size: NA; J gene: TRBJ1-6; CDR3 protein: CAISRGNSPLHF; CDR3 DNA: TGTGCCATCTCAAGGGGTAACTCACCCCTCCACTTT
V gene: TRBV7-2; CDR3 length: 17; D gene: TRBD1; clone size: NA; J gene: TRBJ1-5; CDR3 protein: CASSLVGTGCLDQPQHF; CDR3 DNA: TGTGCCAGCAGCTTAGTAGGGACAGGGTGCCTGGATCAGCCCCAGCATTTT